This record concerns one TCR beta chain sequence. The data belong to a study of blood T cells in healthy people across ages. With a J-beta primer mix and a sample-barcoded 5' primer, a second PCR ran about 6 to 11 cycles. TCRdb analysed the 5' RACE reads with MiXCR anew, one entry per CDR3 protein. The sample comprises 1.4 million or so distinct CDR3 sequences, approximately 42% of which are singletons, and around 4% rests with the top ten. CDR1 and CDR2 (germline): SQVTM, ANQGSEA. The CDR3 totals 11 residues. The ends were cut back, 1 base at V and 10 bases at J, with 10 bases in the middle. The sequence derives from a woman aged 18-29 years in good health. Sequencing used blood. The rearrangement links TRBV29-1 to TRBJ1-2, with D hard to call. The CDR3 sequence: CSVEGGVDYTF. The CDR3, as DNA: TGCAGCGTTGAAGGAGGAGTGGACTACACCTTC.